This T cell receptor (beta chain) was recovered during a study of T cell responses to AZD1222 COVID-19 vaccine. This CDR3 comprises 15 residues. Germline lookup yields CDR1 MGHRA and CDR2 YSYEKL. Trimming cost V 3 bases and J 1 base, with 13 bases left between them. With regard to this clone: Its antigen is unknown.

The assay was immunoSEQ multiplex PCR, and TCRdb's table has in-frame clones only and misses some. Of 84,000 or so clones listed, around nine tenths are singletons. Study-wide results and caveats: Nearly half of spike-specific TCRs reportedly go after variant regions that carry no mutations.

The clonotype comes from an adult who received the AZD1222 COVID-19 vaccine. V gene TRBV4-1 combines with J gene TRBJ2-7; possible D gene TRBD1, 6 bases. The sequencing used peripheral blood, collected 28 days after the second AZD1222 dose. In nucleotides, the CDR3 is TGCGCCAGCAGCCAGAACCGGGACAAATCCTACGAGCAGTACTTC. The encoded protein is CASSQNRDKSYEQYF.